This T cell receptor beta chain was profiled in a study of blood T cell repertoires in COVID-19. Study-wide context: Some COVID-19 samples were acute and others convalescent; all came from the United States, Italy and Spain.

Original processing notes: Using reference gene primer amplification, nucleated cell counts were estimated. Using immunoSEQ multiplex PCR, the repertoire was profiled, and TCRdb retains in-frame clones only, with some absent. The DNA was the basis for D and trimming; V, J and clone size are from that table. In the table there are approximately 300,000 clones, approximately 83% of which are singletons. The CDR3 has 17 residues. V lost 0 bases and J 3 bases, leaving 18 bases between the germline ends. From germline, CDR1 is SGDLS and CDR2 YYNGEE. The chain carries TRBV9 and TRBJ1-2; maybe TRBD1 (5 bases). This receptor was taken from a person aged 65 to 79 with COVID-19, enrolled during active disease. Sequencing was performed on peripheral blood. CDR3 sequence reads: CASSVAESGPGYYGYTF. DNA for the CDR3: TGTGCCAGCAGCGTAGCTGAGTCAGGGCCGGGCTACTATGGCTACACCTTC.